This entry concerns a single T cell receptor beta chain. The data were obtained in a study of blood T cell repertoires in COVID-19. Study in general: Collection of acute and convalescent COVID-19 samples took place in the United States, Italy and Spain.

Germline CDR1 and CDR2: SGHRS and YFSETQ. This CDR3 is built from 17 residues. J was trimmed by 3 bases and V by 0 bases; bases with no gene match: 10. Authors' data handling: Cell counts per sample came from amplifying reference gene primers. The assay was immunoSEQ multiplex PCR, and TCRdb's table has in-frame clones only and misses some. The D gene and trimming were derived from the DNA, and the V and J assignments and clone size from that table. The sample lists about 670,000 clones, 85% to 90% occurring once. The sequenced sample consisted of peripheral blood. This TCR derives from a woman aged 18-35 years with acute or convalescent COVID-19. The chain has TRBV5-1 and TRBJ2-7, with 9 bases aligning to TRBD1. As DNA, the CDR3 is TGCGCCAGCAGCTTGGGATTGGGGGGGACAGGGCTCTACGAGCAGTACTTC. It translates to CASSLGLGGTGLYEQYF. Supplemented by reference TRBV5-1 and TRBJ2-7, the full variable domain reads KAGVTQTPRYLIKTRGQQVTLSCSPISGHRSVSWYQQTPGQGLQFLFEYFSETQRNKGNFPGRFSGRQFSNSRSEMNVSTLELGDSALYLCASSLGLGGTGLYEQYFGPGTRLTVT.